What follows is one T cell receptor beta chain and its context. Its specificity is not known. TCRdb redid the calling of the RACE reads with MiXCR, one entry per CDR3 protein. The sample contains 150,000 to 200,000 distinct CDR3 sequences, 28% of which appear only once. V was trimmed by 5 bases and J by 4 bases, leaving 20 bases between them. Germline V gene sequence: CDR1 SGHVS, CDR2 FNYEAQ. The CDR3 spans 17 residues. The data originate from a study of human T cells and chemical hapten exposure. Study information: Small volume differences among pooled libraries mainly caused per-sample TCR yield variation. Findings of the study overall: As patch test score rose, PT1 expanded TCR counts tended to rise as well.

The time point here: patch test 3, about 24 weeks after DPC sensitization. Noted treatment: therapeutic diphenylcyclopropenone sensitization with weekly scalp DPC. Prior to each patch test being applied, blood was drawn. The sequence came from a young woman with alopecia areata. Some clones in this sample may be carry-over from other donors' samples. The V gene is TRBV7-6, the J gene TRBJ2-2; the D gene is possibly TRBD2 (6 bases). The source material was whole blood, sampled in connection with sensitization to the hapten diphenylcyclopropenone (DPC). The CDR3 DNA sequence: TGTGCCAGCAGCATAAGGACCGGGACTTCAGGCACCGGGGAGCTGTTTTTT. Translating gives CASSIRTGTSGTGELFF.